The T cell receptor (beta chain) under discussion was sequenced for a study of cytomegalovirus exposure and HLA in healthy donors. As for the study in general: Some 200 million T cells yielded 117 million unique TCR beta sequences in earlier analysis.

V lost 4 bases and J lost 4; bases outside the gene matches: 13. The CDR3 contains 16 residues. From germline, CDR1 is SGHRS and CDR2 YFSETQ. Vbeta (60) and Jbeta (13) primers were used in the PCR. In the authors' workflow: The count from a later analysis was roughly 80 million unique TCR beta chains, some 12 million of them shared. Assay used: immunoSEQ multiplex PCR; TCRdb lists only in-frame clones, some missing. V, J and clone size are taken as reported in that table, and D and trimming were inferred from the DNA itself. The sample includes around 90,000 clones, approximately 69% of them seen just once.

The origin of this receptor is a boy between 10 and 17 years old in good health and CMV-seropositive. Sequencing input: PBMCs. J is TRBJ2-7 and V is TRBV5-1; 8 bases map to TRBD2. CDR3 DNA sequence: TGCGCCAGCAGCCCAGCGGGAGCTGACTCTCCGTACGAGCAGTACTTC. As protein: CASSPAGADSPYEQYF.